This T cell receptor (beta chain) was captured by sequencing in a study of blood T cells in healthy people across ages. Staff drew around 10 milliliters of peripheral blood from each donor. Per individual sample, total RNA of at least 5.5 micrograms was extracted. Only a few counts were recorded for this clonotype. Its antigen is not known. Alongside a J-beta primer mix, a sample-barcoded 5' primer served in a second PCR lasting about 6 to 12 cycles. TCRdb reprocessed the 5' RACE reads via MiXCR and lists one record per CDR3 protein. Altogether around 800,000 distinct CDR3 sequences are present, about half being singletons, with the ten largest covering about a sixth. General study findings and limits: The lack of PBMC sorting stopped any conclusive naive versus antigen-experienced comparison. The diversity estimates, figures obtained from one million T cells, were considered underestimates.

Germline CDR1 reads MGHDK; CDR2 reads SYGVNS. V lost 5 bases to trimming and J lost 0 bases; unmatched junction nucleotides: 14. The CDR3 length is 19 residues. This chain links TRBV25-1 with TRBJ2-1, with 9 bases that match TRBD1. The sequencing sample was made of blood. The TCR comes from an elderly man in good health. The CDR3 DNA is TGTGCCAGCAGTTCCCGGACAGGGGTCGCTCATGGCTCCTACAATGAGCAGTTCTTC. This translates into CASSSRTGVAHGSYNEQFF.